This T cell receptor beta chain comes out of a study of beta chain features in type 1 diabetes. Since all of the isolated RNA was reverse transcribed, expressed TCRB transcripts were what got sequenced. Naive, central memory and regulatory T cell samples averaged around 3.3 million reads. Clones were read by immunoSEQ multiplex PCR, and TCRdb kept only the in-frame ones, dropping some. The sample has about 230,000 clones, around 9.6% seen once. This clone was detected only a few times. Looked up from germline, CDR1 is SGHNT and CDR2 is YYREEE (reference sequence). Trimming removed 4 bases from V and 4 bases from J; junction bases left unmatched: 7. The CDR3 runs to 14 residues.

The V and J genes are TRBV5-4 and TRBJ1-2, with 7 bases matching TRBD1. This receptor was identified in a young woman in good health. The sample consisted of naive CD4+ T cells from blood. The CDR3 reads CASSQQGKVYGYTF. As DNA, the CDR3 is TGTGCCAGCAGCCAACAGGGGAAGGTCTATGGCTACACCTTC.